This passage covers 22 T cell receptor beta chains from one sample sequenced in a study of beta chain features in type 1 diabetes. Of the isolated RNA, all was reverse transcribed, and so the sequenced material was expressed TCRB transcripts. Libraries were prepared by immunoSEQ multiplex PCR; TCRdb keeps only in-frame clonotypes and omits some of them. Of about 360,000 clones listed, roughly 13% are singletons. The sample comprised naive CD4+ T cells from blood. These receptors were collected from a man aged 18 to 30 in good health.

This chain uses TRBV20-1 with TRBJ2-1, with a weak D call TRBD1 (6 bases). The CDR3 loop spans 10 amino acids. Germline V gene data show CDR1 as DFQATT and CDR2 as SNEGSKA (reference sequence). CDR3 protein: CRLPGTEQFF. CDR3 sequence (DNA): TGCAGGCTACCCGGGACAGAGCAGTTCTTC.

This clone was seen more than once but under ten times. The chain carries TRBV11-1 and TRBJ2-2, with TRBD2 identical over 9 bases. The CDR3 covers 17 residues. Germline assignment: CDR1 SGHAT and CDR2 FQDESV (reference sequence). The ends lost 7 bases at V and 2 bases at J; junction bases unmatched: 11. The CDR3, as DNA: TGTGCCAGCACCCTGTATAGCGGGGGAGCTAACACCGGGGAGCTGTTTTTT. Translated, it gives CASTLYSGGANTGELFF.

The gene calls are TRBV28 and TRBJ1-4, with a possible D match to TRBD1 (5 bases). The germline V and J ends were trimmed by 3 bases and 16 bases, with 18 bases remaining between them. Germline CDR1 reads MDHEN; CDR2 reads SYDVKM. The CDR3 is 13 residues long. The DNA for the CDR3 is TGTGCCAGCAGTTTTCGGGTCCTAGGGGTTACGTTTTTT. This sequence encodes CASSFRVLGVTFF. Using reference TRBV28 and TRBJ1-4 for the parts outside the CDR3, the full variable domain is DVKVTQSSRYLVKRTGEKVFLECVQDMDHENMFWYRQDPGLGLRLIYFSYDVKMKEKGDIPEGYSVSREKKERFSLILESASTNQTSMYLCASSFRVLGVTFFGSGTQLSVL.

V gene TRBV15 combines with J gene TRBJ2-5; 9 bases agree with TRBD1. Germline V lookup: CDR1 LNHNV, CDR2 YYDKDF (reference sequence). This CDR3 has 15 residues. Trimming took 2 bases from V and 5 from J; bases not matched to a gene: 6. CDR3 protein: CATSRPQGAGETQYF. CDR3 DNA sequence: TGTGCCACCAGCAGACCACAGGGGGCGGGGGAGACCCAGTACTTC.

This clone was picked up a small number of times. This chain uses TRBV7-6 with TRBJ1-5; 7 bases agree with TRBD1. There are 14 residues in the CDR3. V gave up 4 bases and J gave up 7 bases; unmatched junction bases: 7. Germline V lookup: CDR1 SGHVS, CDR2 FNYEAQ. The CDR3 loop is CASSSGQPQQPQHF. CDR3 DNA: TGTGCCAGCAGCTCGGGACAGCCTCAGCAGCCCCAGCATTTT.

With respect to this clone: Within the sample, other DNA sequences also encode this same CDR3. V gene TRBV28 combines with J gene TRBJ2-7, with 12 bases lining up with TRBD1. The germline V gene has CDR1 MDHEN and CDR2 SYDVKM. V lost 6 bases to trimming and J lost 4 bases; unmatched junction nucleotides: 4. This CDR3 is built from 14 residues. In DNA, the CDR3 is TGTGCCAGCAGCCGGGACAGGGGGCTGTACGAGCAGTACTTC. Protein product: CASSRDRGLYEQYF. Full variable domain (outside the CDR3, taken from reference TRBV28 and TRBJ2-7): DVKVTQSSRYLVKRTGEKVFLECVQDMDHENMFWYRQDPGLGLRLIYFSYDVKMKEKGDIPEGYSVSREKKERFSLILESASTNQTSMYLCASSRDRGLYEQYFGPGTRLTVT.

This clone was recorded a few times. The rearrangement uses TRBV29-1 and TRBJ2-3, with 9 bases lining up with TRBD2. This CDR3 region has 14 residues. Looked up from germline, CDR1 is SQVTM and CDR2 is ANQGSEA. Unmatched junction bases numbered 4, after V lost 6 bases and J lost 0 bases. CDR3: CSVLAGGSTDTQYF. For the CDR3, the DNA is TGCAGCGTACTGGCGGGGGGGAGCACAGATACGCAGTATTTT.

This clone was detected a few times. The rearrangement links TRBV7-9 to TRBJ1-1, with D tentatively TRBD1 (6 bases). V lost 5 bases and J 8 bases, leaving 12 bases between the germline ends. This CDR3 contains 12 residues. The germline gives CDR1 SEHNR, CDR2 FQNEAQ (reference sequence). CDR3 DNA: TGTGCCAGCAGCCACAGGGCTGCGGAAGCTTTCTTT. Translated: CASSHRAAEAFF. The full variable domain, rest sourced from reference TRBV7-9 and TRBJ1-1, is DTGVSQNPRHKITKRGQNVTFRCDPISEHNRLYWYRQTLGQGPEFLTYFQNEAQLEKSRLLSDRFSAERPKGSFSTLEIQRTEQGDSAMYLCASSHRAAEAFFGQGTRLTVV.

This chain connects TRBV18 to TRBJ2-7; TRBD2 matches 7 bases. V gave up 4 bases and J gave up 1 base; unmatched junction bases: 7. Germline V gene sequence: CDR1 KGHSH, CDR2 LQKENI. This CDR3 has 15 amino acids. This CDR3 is CASSLGLTESYEQYF. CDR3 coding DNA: TGTGCCAGCTCACTGGGACTAACGGAATCCTACGAGCAGTACTTC.

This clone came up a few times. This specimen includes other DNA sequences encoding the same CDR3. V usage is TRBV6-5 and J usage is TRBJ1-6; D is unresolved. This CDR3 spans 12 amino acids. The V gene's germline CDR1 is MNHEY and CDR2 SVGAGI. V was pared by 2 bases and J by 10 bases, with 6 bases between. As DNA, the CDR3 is TGTGCCAGCAGTTACGGAGAATCACCCCTCCACTTT. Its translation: CASSYGESPLHF.

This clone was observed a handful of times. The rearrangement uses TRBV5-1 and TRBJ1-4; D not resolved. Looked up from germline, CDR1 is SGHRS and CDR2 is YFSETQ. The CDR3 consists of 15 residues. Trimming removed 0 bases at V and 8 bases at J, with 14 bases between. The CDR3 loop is CASSLGGLGGEKLFF. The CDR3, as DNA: TGCGCCAGCAGCTTGGGTGGACTCGGTGGAGAAAAACTGTTTTTT.

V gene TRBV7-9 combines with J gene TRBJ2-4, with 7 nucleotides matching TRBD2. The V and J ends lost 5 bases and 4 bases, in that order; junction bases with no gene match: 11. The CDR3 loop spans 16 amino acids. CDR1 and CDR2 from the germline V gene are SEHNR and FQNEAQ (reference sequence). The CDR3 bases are TGTGCCAGCAGCCCGACTAGCCCTAGCCCTAAAAACATTCAGTACTTC. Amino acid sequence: CASSPTSPSPKNIQYF. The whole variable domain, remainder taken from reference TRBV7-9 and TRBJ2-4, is DTGVSQNPRHKITKRGQNVTFRCDPISEHNRLYWYRQTLGQGPEFLTYFQNEAQLEKSRLLSDRFSAERPKGSFSTLEIQRTEQGDSAMYLCASSPTSPSPKNIQYFGAGTRLSVL.

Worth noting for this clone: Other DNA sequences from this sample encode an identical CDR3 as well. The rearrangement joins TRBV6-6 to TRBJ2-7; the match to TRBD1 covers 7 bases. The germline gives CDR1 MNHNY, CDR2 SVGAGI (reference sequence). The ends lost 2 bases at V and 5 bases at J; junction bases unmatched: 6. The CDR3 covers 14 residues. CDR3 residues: CASSYGQGVNEQYF. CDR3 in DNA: TGTGCCAGCAGTTACGGCCAGGGGGTGAACGAGCAGTACTTC.

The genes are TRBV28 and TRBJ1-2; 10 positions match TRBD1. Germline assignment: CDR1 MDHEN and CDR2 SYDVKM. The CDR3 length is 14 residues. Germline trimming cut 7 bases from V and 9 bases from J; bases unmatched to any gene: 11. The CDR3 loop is CASIPGGTGERYTF. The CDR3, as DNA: TGTGCCAGCATCCCGGGTGGGACAGGGGAACGCTACACCTTC.

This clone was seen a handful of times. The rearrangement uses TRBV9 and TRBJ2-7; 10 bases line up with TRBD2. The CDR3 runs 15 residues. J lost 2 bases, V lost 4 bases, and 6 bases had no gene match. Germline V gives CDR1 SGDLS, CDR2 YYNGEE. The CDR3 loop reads CASSPGLAEAYEQYF. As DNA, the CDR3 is TGTGCCAGCAGCCCAGGACTAGCGGAAGCCTACGAGCAGTACTTC.

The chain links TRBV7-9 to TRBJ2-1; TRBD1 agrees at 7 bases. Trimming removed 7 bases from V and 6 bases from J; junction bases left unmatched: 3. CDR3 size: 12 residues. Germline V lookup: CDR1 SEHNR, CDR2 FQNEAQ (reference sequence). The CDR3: CASTPGGNEQFF. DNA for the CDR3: TGTGCCAGCACCCCAGGGGGCAATGAGCAGTTCTTC.

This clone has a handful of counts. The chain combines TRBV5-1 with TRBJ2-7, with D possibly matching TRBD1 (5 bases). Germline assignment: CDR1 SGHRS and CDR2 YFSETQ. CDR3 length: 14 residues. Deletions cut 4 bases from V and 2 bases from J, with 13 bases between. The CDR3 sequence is CASSRKGVTYEQYF. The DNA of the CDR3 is TGCGCCAGCAGCCGCAAAGGGGTGACCTACGAGCAGTACTTC.

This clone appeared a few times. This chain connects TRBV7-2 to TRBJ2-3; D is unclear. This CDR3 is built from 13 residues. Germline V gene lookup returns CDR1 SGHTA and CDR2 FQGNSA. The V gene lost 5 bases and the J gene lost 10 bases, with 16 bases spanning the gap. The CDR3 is CASSTYQVTAQYF. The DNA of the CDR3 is TGTGCCAGCAGCACCTACCAAGTCACGGCGCAGTATTTT.

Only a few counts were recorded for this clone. The CDR3 nucleotides read TGTGCCAGCAGCACCGGACAGGGGGTAGATACGCAGTATTTT. Amino acid sequence: CASSTGQGVDTQYF. The V call is TRBV7-8, the J call TRBJ2-3; 10 nucleotides align to TRBD1. CDR3 length: 14 residues. V shed 5 bases and J 5 bases; nucleotides not matched to a gene: 4. Per germline, CDR1 SGHVS and CDR2 FQNEAQ.

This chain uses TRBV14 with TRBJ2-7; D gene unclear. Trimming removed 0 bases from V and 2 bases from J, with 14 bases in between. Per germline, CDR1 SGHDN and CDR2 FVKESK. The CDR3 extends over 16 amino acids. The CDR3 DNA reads TGTGCCAGCAGCCAAGATCAGAGACACTTTGCCTACGAGCAGTACTTC. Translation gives CASSQDQRHFAYEQYF.

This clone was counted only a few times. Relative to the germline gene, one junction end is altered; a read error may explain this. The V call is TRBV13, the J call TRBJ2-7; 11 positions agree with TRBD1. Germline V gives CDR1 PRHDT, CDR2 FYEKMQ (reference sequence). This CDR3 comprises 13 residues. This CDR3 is CASSLTGTGGINF. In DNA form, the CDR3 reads TGTGCCAGCAGTTTAACCGGGACAGGGGGGATTAACTTC.

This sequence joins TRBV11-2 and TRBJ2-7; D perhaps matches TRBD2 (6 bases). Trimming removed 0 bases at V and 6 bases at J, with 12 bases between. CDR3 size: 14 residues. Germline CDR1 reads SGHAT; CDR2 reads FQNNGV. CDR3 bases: TGTGCCAGCAGCTTAGAGGTCGGGACTGCCGAGCAGTACTTC. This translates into CASSLEVGTAEQYF.